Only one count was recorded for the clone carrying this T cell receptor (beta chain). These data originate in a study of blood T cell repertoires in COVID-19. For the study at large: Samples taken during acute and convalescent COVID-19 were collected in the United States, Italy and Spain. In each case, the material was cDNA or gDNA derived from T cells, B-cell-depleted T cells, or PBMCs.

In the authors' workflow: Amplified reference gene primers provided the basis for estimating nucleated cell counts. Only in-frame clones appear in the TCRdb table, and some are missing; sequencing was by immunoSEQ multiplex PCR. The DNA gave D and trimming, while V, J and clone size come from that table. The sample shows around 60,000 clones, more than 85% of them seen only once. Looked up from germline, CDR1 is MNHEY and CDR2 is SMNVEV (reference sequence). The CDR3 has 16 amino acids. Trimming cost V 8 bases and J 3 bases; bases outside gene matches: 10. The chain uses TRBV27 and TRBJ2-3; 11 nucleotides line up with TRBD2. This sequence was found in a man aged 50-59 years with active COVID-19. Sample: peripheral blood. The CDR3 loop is CASGYSSGRTTDTQYF. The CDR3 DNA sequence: TGTGCCAGCGGTTACTCTAGCGGGAGGACGACAGATACGCAGTATTTT.